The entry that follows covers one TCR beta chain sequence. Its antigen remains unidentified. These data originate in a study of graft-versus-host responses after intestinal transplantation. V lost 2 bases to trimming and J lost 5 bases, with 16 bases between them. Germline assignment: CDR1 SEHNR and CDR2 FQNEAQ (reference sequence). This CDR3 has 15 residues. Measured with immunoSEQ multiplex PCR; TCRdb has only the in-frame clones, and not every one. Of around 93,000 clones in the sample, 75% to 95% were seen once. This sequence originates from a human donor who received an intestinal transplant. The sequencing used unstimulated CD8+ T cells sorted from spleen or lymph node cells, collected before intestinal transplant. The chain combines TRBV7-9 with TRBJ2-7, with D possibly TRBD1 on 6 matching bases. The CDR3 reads CASSLLTGWVNEQYF. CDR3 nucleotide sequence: TGTGCCAGCAGCTTATTAACAGGGTGGGTGAACGAGCAGTACTTC.